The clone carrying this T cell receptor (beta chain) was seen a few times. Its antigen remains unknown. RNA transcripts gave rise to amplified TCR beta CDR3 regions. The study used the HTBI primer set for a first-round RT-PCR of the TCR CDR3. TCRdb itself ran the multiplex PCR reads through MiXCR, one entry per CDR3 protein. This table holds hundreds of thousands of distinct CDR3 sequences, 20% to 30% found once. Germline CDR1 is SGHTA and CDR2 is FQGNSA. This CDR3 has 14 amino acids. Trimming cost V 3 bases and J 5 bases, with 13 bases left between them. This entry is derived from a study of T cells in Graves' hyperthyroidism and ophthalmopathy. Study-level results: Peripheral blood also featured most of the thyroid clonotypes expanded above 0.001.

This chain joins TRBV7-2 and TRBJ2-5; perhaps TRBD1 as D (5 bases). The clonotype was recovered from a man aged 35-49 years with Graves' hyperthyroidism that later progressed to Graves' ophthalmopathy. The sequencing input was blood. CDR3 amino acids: CASSFMAGQETQYF. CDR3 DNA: TGTGCCAGCAGCTTCATGGCAGGGCAGGAGACCCAGTACTTC.